This TCR beta chain was found in a study of shared clonotypes between healthy human individuals (dated by TCRdb to the early 2020s). For context, the study as a whole: A couple of women and three men aged 18 to 49 years were included in the cohort. Per donor, three plates each were used for CD4 naive and CD4 memory, two for CD8 naive, and one for CD8 memory. The study deeply sequenced blood TCR repertoires of about five healthy adults to estimate repertoire size and the extent of clonotype sharing between individuals. To increase sequencing depth and limit assay-specific biases, TCR repertoire library preparation and sequencing were carried out by different laboratories using diverse techniques. Per donor, leukapheresis produced somewhere between about 0.8 and 9 billion PBMCs. What the work shows at the level of the full study, not this receptor alone: Pairwise subsampling indicated that sequencing depth was expected to affect the degree of clonotype sharing among donors. Even with the large sequencing depth, rarefaction of the sorted-subset datasets indicated that sequencing was incomplete. The small number of donors limited the genetic and exposure-history diversity represented. Larger estimated clonotype richness was generally found for naive subsets than for memory subsets. About 5% of naive CD4, roughly 3.5% of naive CD8, about 2.5% of memory CD4, and 0.35% to 0.5% of memory CD8 clonotypes were shared across a few donors. Higher generation probabilities were observed for clonotypes shared by all four sorted-subset donors than for non-shared clonotypes. Sampling was limited to blood, and TCR repertoires in tissue likely differ from TCR repertoires in blood.

Using the deep immunoSEQ assay, multiplex PCR amplified TCR CDR3 regions from genomic DNA. Genomic DNA extracted from each cell subset was distributed evenly over all wells of several immunoSEQ 96-well plates, and each plate served as one replicate. Each replicate PCR for sorted subsets received 150 to 250 ng genomic DNA, equal to about 30,000 T cell genomes. Purified libraries were measured with a Qubit 3.0 fluorometer, size-checked on a Bioanalyzer 2100, and measured again with the KAPA Library Quantification kit. Each immunoSEQ 96-well plate was sequenced on its own single-read 150-cycle Illumina NextSeq 550 flow cell. In the source study's methods: The immunoSEQ output contained only junctional sequences without quality scores, so filtering could not match that applied to full-length reads. To assign V/J genes and CDR3, sequences were annotated against IMGT germline references using PyIR, a Python wrapper for IgBLAST v1.9. Reads were filtered out if the reads had weak V/J assignments (E-value above 1e-6), no CDR3, stop codons, out-of-frame junctions, or ambiguous translated residues. V3J clonotypes were defined by identical inferred V gene, J gene, and CDR3 amino acid sequence. Percentage overlap between repertoires was calculated by dividing the number of shared unique clonotypes by the size of the smaller repertoire. RTK rarefaction, the Chao1 estimator, and Recon v2.1 estimates of unobserved clonotypes were used to assess repertoire richness. OLGA was used to compute generation probabilities for all TCRbeta clonotypes that the gDNA method yielded from four donors. In TCRdb, the immuneACCESS table is reduced to in-frame sequences with V and J assigned. These tables do not hold every clone; where another copy was compared, an unresolved V gene accounts for under half, and the others remain unexplained. D and trimming were read from the DNA, whereas the V and J calls and clone size are those reported in that table. In all, the sample holds fewer than 1.4 million clones, and about four fifths of those were seen once. The ten largest clones add up to around 0.6% of the sample.

As for this clone: Its recognized antigen is unknown. No much larger clone exists at a distance of one base, and base qualities are not known.

The donors were healthy, HIV-negative adults with no recently reported acute infections or vaccinations. Every donor was a Caucasian adult living in Nashville, Tennessee, USA. CD4+ T cells were enriched by magnetic negative selection, after which naive cells were positively selected on CD45RA and the negative fraction was taken as the memory subset. Blood was obtained by leukapheresis, after which PBMCs were separated by Ficoll-Histopaque density gradient centrifugation and cryopreserved in liquid nitrogen vapor phase. Analytical flow cytometry was used to check the purity and quantity of every magnetically sorted T cell population. Each sorted fraction had its genomic DNA isolated and then quantified by UV absorbance on a Nanodrop 2000c. CDR3 length: 14 amino acids, cysteine to phenylalanine. The entry retains the CDR3 DNA only, 42 bases that are in frame from base 1. V has 3 bases trimmed and J has 5 bases trimmed; junction bases matching no gene number 5. From a lookup of the germline V gene, CDR1 and CDR2 are SGHTS and YDEGEE.

Sequencing was done on a sample of memory CD4+ T cells from PBMCs. Explained via the paper, the cell subset or site label denotes: CD45RA-negative fraction. The receptor's source is a man aged 18 to 30 in good health. Some clones in this sample may be carry-over from other donors' samples. The V and J segments used are TRBV5-8 and TRBJ1-5, with TRBD1 matching 7 junction bases. The nucleotide sequence is given as TGTGCCAGCAGCTCGGGACAGCCTGATCAGCCCCAGCATTTT. This is translated as CASSSGQPDQPQHF.